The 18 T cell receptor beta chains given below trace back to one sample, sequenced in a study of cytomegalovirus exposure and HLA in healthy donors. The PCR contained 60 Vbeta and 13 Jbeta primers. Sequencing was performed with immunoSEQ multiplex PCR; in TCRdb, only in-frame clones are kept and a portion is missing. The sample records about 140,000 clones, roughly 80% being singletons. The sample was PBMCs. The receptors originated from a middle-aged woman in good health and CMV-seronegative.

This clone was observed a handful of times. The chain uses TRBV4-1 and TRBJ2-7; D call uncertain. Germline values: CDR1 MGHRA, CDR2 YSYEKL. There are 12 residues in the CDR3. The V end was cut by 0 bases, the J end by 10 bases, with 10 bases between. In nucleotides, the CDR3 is TGCGCCAGCAGCCAAGAGAGGCTGAATCAGTACTTC. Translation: CASSQERLNQYF.

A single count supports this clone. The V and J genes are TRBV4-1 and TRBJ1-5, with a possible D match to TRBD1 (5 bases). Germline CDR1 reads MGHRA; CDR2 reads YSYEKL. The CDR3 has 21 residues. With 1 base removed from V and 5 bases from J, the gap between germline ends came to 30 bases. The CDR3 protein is CASSQALRWGDAGFVDQPQHF. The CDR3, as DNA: TGCGCCAGCAGCCAAGCCCTAAGATGGGGGGATGCAGGATTCGTAGATCAGCCCCAGCATTTT.

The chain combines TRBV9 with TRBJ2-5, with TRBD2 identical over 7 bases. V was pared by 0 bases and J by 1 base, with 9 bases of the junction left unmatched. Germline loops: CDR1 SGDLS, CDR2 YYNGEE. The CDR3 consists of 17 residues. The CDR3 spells CASSVGASGTTQETQYF. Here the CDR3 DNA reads TGTGCCAGCAGCGTAGGAGCTAGTGGGACTACCCAAGAGACCCAGTACTTC.

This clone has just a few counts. The CDR3 region has the DNA TGCGCCAGCAGTGAGTTATTTAACACTGAAGCTTTCTTT. It translates to CASSELFNTEAFF. The V call is TRBV10-1, the J call TRBJ1-1; D ambiguous. The CDR3 is 13 amino acids. Germline V gene sequence: CDR1 WNHNN, CDR2 SYGVQD (reference sequence). Trimming left V 1 base short and J 2 bases short, with 5 bases between.

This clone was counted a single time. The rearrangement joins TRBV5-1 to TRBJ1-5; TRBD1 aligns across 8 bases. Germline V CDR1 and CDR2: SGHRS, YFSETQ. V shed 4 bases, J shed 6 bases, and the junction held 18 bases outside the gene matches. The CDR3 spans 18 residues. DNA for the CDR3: TGCGCCAGCAGCCCCGGGAACAGGGGGAGTGGTATGGCTCAGCCCCAGCATTTT. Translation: CASSPGNRGSGMAQPQHF.

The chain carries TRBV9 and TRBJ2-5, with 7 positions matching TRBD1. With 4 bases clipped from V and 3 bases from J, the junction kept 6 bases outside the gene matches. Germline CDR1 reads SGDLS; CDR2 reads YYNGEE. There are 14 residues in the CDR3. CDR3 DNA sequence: TGTGCCAGCAGCCCCGGACAGGCCGAAGAGACCCAGTACTTC. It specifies CASSPGQAEETQYF.

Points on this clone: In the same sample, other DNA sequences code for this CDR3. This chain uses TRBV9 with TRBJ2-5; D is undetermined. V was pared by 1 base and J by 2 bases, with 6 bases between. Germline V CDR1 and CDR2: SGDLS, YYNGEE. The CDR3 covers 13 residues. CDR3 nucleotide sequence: TGTGCCAGCAGCGTAAGAGGTCAAGAGACCCAGTACTTC. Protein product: CASSVRGQETQYF.

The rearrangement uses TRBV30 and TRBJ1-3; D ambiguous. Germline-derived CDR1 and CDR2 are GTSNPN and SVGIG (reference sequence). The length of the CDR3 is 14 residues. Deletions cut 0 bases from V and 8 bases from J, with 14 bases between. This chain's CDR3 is CAWSVLAGRDTIYF. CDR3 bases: TGTGCCTGGAGTGTATTGGCGGGGAGAGACACCATATATTTT.

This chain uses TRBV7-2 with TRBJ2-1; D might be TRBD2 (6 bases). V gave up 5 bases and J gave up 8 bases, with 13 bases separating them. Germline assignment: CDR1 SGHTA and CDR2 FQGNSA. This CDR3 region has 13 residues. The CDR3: CASSSRGLDEQFF. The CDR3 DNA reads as TGTGCCAGCAGCAGTAGGGGACTCGATGAGCAGTTCTTC. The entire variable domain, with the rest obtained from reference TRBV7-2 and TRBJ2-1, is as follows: GAGVSQSPSNKVTEKGKDVELRCDPISGHTALYWYRQSLGQGLEFLIYFQGNSAPDKSGLPSDRFSAERTGGSVSTLTIQRTQQEDSAVYLCASSSRGLDEQFFGPGTRLTVL.

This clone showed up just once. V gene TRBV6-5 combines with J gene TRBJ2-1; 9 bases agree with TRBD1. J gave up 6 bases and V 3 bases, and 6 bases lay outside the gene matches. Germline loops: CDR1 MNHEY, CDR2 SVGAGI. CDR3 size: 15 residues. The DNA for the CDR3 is TGTGCCAGCAGTTATTCTTGGGACAGGGTCAATGAGCAGTTCTTC. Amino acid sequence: CASSYSWDRVNEQFF.

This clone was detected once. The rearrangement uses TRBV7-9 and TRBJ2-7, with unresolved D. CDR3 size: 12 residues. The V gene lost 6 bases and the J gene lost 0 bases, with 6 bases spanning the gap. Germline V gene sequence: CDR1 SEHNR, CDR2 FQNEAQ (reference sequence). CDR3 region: CASSRPSYEQYF. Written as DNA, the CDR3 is TGTGCCAGCAGTCGTCCCTCCTACGAGCAGTACTTC.

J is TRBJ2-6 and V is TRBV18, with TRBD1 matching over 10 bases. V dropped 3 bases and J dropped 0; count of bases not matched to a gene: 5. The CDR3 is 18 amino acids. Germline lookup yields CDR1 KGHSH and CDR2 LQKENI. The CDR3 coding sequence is TGTGCCAGCTCACCTGGGACAGGGGCTCACTCTGGGGCCAACGTCCTGACTTTC. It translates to CASSPGTGAHSGANVLTF.

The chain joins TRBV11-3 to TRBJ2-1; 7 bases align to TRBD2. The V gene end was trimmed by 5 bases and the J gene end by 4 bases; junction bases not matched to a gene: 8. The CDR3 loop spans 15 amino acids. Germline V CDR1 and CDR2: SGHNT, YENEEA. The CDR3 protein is CASSPTQRGYNEQFF. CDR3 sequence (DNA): TGTGCCAGCAGCCCAACCCAGCGGGGTTACAATGAGCAGTTCTTC. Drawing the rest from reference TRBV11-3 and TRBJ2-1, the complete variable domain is EAGVVQSPRYKIIEKKQPVAFWCNPISGHNTLYWYLQNLGQGPELLIRYENEEAVDDSQLPKDRFSAERLKGVDSTLKIQPAELGDSAVYLCASSPTQRGYNEQFFGPGTRLTVL.

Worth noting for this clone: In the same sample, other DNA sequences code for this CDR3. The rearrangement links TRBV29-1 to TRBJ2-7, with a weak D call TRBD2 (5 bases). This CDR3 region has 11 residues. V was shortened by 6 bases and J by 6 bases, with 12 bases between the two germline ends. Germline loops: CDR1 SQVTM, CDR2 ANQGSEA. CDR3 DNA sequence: TGCAGCGTACGTGGAGGAGGCGAGCAGTACTTC. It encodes CSVRGGGEQYF.

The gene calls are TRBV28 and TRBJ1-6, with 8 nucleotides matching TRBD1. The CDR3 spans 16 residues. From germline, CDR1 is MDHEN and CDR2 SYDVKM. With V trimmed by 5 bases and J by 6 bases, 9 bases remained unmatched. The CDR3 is CASSPGGRGLNSPLHF. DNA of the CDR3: TGTGCCAGCAGTCCCGGGGGCAGGGGGCTTAATTCACCCCTCCACTTT.

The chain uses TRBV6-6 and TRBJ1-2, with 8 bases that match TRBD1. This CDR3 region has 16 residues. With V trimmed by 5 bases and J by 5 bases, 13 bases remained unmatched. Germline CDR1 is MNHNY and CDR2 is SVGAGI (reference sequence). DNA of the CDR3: TGTGCCAGCAGTCCACCTCGGACAGGGCTGATGTATGGCTACACCTTC. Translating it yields CASSPPRTGLMYGYTF.

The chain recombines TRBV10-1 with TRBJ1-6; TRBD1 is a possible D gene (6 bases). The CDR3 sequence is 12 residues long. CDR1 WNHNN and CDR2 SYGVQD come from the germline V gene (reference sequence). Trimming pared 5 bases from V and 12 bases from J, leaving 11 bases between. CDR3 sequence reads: CASSPGVRPLHF. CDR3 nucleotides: TGCGCCAGCAGTCCAGGGGTTAGACCCCTCCACTTT.

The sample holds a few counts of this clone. In DNA form, the CDR3 reads TGTGCCAGCAGTTTTTCCCTAGGTCAAAATTATGGCTACACCTTC. This gives the protein CASSFSLGQNYGYTF. The rearrangement joins TRBV6-5 to TRBJ1-2, with unresolved D. Germline V gene data show CDR1 as MNHEY and CDR2 as SVGAGI. Trimming shortened V by 4 bases and J by 5 bases, and 17 bases separated the two germline ends. The CDR3 loop spans 15 amino acids.